The clone carrying this T cell receptor beta chain was counted only a few times. The antigen is not known. The data belong to a study of response to subunit inactivated influenza vaccine. Notes on the study in general: Only a handful of new T cells, the authors suggested, are recruited with each seasonal influenza vaccination.

From the RT-PCR reads, TCRdb called clonotypes with MiXCR, one entry per CDR3 protein. The repertoire consists of 650,000 to 800,000 distinct CDR3 sequences, with roughly 20% occurring once and the leading ten covering roughly a tenth. With V trimmed by 8 bases and J by 2 bases, 8 bases remained unmatched. This CDR3 has 15 residues. Germline loops: CDR1 LGHNA, CDR2 YSLEER. V is TRBV4-3 and J is TRBJ2-3, with TRBD2 matching over 9 bases. Sequenced here: PBMCs from blood, sampled around 5 days after vaccination. The TCR sequence derives from a man aged 45-65 years who received an inactivated influenza vaccine. CDR3 bases: TGCGCCAGCTCGTTTAGCGGGGGATTCACAGATACGCAGTATTTT. It specifies CASSFSGGFTDTQYF.